Presented here are 10 T cell receptor beta chains from one specimen sequenced in a study of sequential checkpoint blockade in melanoma. Treatment here: randomized to nivolumab then ipilimumab (arm A) or the reverse (arm B). Sequencing used immunoSEQ multiplex PCR; TCRdb keeps in-frame clones, though not all of them. The sample yields under 7,000 clones, around half seen once. Sequenced here: CD8+ T cells sorted from blood (inferred from file names), sampled from a patient given nivolumab and ipilimumab in sequence. The receptors were sampled from a human donor with melanoma.

In this sample, this clone turned up a few times. The V gene is TRBV28, the J gene TRBJ1-6, with D possibly TRBD1 on 6 matching bases. Trimming cost V 7 bases and J 4 bases, with 14 bases left between them. CDR3 length: 15 residues. CDR1 and CDR2 (germline): MDHEN, SYDVKM. The CDR3: CASKGPGVYNSPLHF. CDR3 DNA: TGTGCCAGCAAGGGGCCAGGGGTTTATAATTCACCCCTCCACTTT.

In this sample, this clone turned up a few times. Mismatch with germline at one junction end may stem from a read error. V usage is TRBV19 and J usage is TRBJ1-2; 10 bases align to TRBD1. The germline V gene has CDR1 LNHDA and CDR2 SQIVND (reference sequence). This CDR3 spans 14 amino acids. DNA for the CDR3: TGTGCCAGTAGTAATCAGGGACAGGGGTATGCCTACACCTTC. Translated, it gives CASSNQGQGYAYTF. The whole variable domain, remainder taken from reference TRBV19 and TRBJ1-2, is DGGITQSPKYLFRKEGQNVTLSCEQNLNHDAMYWYRQDPGQGLRLIYYSQIVNDFQKGDIAEGYSVSREKKESFPLTVTSAQKNPTAFYLCASSNQGQGYAYTFGSGTRLTVV.

The chain has TRBV27 and TRBJ1-2; 7 bases agree with TRBD1. This CDR3 has 13 amino acids. The V and J ends lost 6 bases and 2 bases, in that order; junction bases with no gene match: 3. In germline, CDR1 is MNHEY, CDR2 SMNVEV (reference sequence). In nucleotides, the CDR3 is TGTGCCAGCAGCCTGACAGGGAACTATGGCTACACCTTC. Its translation: CASSLTGNYGYTF.

The chain combines TRBV9 with TRBJ2-3, with 14 bases aligning to TRBD2. This CDR3 has 18 residues. The germline V gene has CDR1 SGDLS and CDR2 YYNGEE. The junction had 11 bases not matched to a gene; V was cut back by 5 bases and J by 3 bases. CDR3 region: CASRPGLAGAEYTDTQYF. Here the CDR3 DNA reads TGTGCCAGCAGGCCGGGACTAGCGGGGGCCGAATATACAGATACGCAGTATTTT.

This clone occurred many times. The chain couples TRBV9 to TRBJ1-4; perhaps TRBD1 as D (5 bases). Germline V gene sequence: CDR1 SGDLS, CDR2 YYNGEE. The CDR3 sequence is 14 residues long. With 3 bases removed from V and 5 bases from J, the gap between germline ends came to 11 bases. The CDR3 nucleotides are TGTGCCAGCAGCGCAGGGTTTCTGAATGAAAAACTGTTTTTT. Translating it yields CASSAGFLNEKLFF.

This clone has only one observation. V gene TRBV27 combines with J gene TRBJ2-3, with 9 bases aligning to TRBD2. The CDR3 is 15 residues long. Per germline, CDR1 MNHEY and CDR2 SMNVEV (reference sequence). Losses at the gene ends were 5 bases for V and 3 bases for J; bases not matched to a gene: 6. DNA of the CDR3: TGTGCCAGCAGTCTTAGCGGGAGTCTGACAGATACGCAGTATTTT. Residues: CASSLSGSLTDTQYF.

V and J are TRBV21-1 and TRBJ2-7; TRBD1 is taken as the D call from the table, unchecked against the DNA. TRBV21-1 is deemed a pseudogene. The CDR3 is made up of 18 amino acids. The CDR3 nucleotides read TGTGCCAGCAGACTTATAGCAGAGGGGACAGGGGAAGCCTACGAGCAGTACTTC. It codes for CASRLIAEGTGEAYEQYF.

The chain is built from TRBV19 and TRBJ2-7; D remains unclear. Trimming stripped 5 bases from V and 3 bases from J, with 8 bases between. Germline assignment: CDR1 LNHDA and CDR2 SQIVND (reference sequence). CDR3 length: 12 amino acids. CDR3 bases: TGTGCCAGTAGTTATACCGGCTACGAGCAGTACTTC. Its protein product is CASSYTGYEQYF. The full variable domain, rest sourced from reference TRBV19 and TRBJ2-7, is DGGITQSPKYLFRKEGQNVTLSCEQNLNHDAMYWYRQDPGQGLRLIYYSQIVNDFQKGDIAEGYSVSREKKESFPLTVTSAQKNPTAFYLCASSYTGYEQYFGPGTRLTVT.

J is TRBJ2-1 and V is TRBV4-2, with 12 bases lining up with TRBD1. J gave up 4 bases and V 0 bases, and 4 bases lay outside the gene matches. The germline V gene encodes CDR1 LGHNA and CDR2 YNFKEQ. The CDR3 has 17 residues. The CDR3 region has the DNA TGTGCCAGCAGCCAAGACCCGGGACAGGGGGCGTACAATGAGCAGTTCTTC. Its translation is CASSQDPGQGAYNEQFF.

This clone has only a few counts. The chain is built from TRBV7-9 and TRBJ2-7; 8 bases are a match to TRBD1. CDR1 is SEHNR and CDR2 is FQNEAQ in the germline V gene (reference sequence). The CDR3 length is 15 residues. V shed 6 bases and J 0 bases; nucleotides not matched to a gene: 7. This CDR3 reads CASRQDRASSYEQYF. The CDR3 region has the DNA TGTGCCAGCAGACAGGACAGGGCGAGCTCCTACGAGCAGTACTTC.